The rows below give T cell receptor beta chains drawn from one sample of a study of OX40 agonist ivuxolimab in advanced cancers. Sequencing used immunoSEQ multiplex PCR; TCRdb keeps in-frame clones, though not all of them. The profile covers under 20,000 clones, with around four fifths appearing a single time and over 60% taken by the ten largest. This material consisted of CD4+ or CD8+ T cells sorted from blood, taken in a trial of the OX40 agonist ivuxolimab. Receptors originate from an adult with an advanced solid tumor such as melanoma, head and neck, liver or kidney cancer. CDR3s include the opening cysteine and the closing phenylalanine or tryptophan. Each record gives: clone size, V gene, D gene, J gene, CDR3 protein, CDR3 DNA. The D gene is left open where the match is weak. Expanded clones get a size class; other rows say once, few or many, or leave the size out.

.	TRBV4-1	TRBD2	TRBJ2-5	CASSQGGGAYETQYF	TGCGCCAGCAGCCAAGGCGGGGGGGCCTACGAGACCCAGTACTTC
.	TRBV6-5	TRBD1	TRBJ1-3	CASGWGQGVGNTIYF	TGTGCCAGCGGTTGGGGACAGGGAGTTGGAAACACCATATATTTT
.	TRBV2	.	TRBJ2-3	CASGNSVGDTQYF	TGTGCCAGCGGTAATAGCGTGGGAGATACGCAGTATTTT
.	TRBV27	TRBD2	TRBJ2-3	CASSGRGYTQYF	TGTGCCAGCAGCGGGAGGGGGTATACGCAGTATTTT
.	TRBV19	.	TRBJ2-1	CASSNSRSYNEQFF	TGTGCCAGTAGTAACAGTAGATCCTACAATGAGCAGTTCTTC
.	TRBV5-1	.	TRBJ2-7	CASSFGQGNYEQYF	TGCGCCAGCAGCTTTGGGCAGGGAAACTACGAGCAGTACTTC
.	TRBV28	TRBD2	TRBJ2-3	CASSPTSGEADTQYF	TGTGCCAGCAGCCCGACTAGCGGGGAAGCAGATACGCAGTATTTT
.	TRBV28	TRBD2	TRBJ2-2	CASSWDLGGDTGELFF	TGTGCCAGCAGTTGGGATCTTGGGGGGGATACCGGGGAGCTGTTTTTT
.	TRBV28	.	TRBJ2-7	CASSLTGPGLSLPYEQYF	TGTGCCAGCAGTTTGACAGGACCCGGGCTTTCCCTCCCTTACGAGCAGTACTTC
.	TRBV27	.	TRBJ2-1	CASSLSRGGAYNEQFF	TGTGCCAGCAGTTTATCGAGGGGGGGGGCCTACAATGAGCAGTTCTTC
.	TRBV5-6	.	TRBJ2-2	CASSLEGNTGELFF	TGTGCCAGCAGCTTGGAGGGAAACACCGGGGAGCTGTTTTTT
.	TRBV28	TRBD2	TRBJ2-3	CASSLGDYSTDTQYF	TGTGCCAGCAGTTTGGGGGACTACTCCACAGATACGCAGTATTTT
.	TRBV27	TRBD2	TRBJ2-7	CASSWTLAGEQYF	TGTGCCAGCAGTTGGACTCTAGCGGGGGAGCAGTACTTC
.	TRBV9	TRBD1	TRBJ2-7	CASSVDVGTGPYEQYF	TGTGCCAGCAGCGTAGACGTGGGGACAGGTCCCTACGAGCAGTACTTC
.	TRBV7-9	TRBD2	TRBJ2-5	CASSAGLAGGQETQYF	TGTGCCAGCAGCGCGGGACTAGCGGGGGGACAAGAGACCCAGTACTTC
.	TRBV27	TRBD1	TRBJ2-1	CASSDRGSYNEQFF	TGTGCCAGCAGTGACAGGGGGTCCTACAATGAGCAGTTCTTC
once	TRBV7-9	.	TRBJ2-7	CASSSTPGDEQYF	TGTGCCAGCAGCTCAACCCCCGGGGACGAGCAGTACTTC
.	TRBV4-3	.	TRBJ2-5	CASSQGTGRGETQYF	TGCGCCAGCAGCCAAGGGACAGGGAGGGGCGAAACCCAGTACTTC
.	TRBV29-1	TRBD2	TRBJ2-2	CSVEWTRPGGNTGELFF	TGCAGCGTTGAGTGGACTAGACCGGGAGGGAACACCGGGGAGCTGTTTTTT
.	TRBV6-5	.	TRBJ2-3	CASSSDSLTDTQYF	TGTGCCAGCAGTTCGGACAGCCTTACAGATACGCAGTATTTT
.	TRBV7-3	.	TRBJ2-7	CASSLSPGFDEQYF	TGTGCCAGCAGCTTATCCCCAGGCTTCGACGAGCAGTACTTC
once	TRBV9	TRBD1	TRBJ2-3	CASSTGTASTDTQYF	TGTGCCAGCAGCACCGGGACAGCTAGCACAGATACGCAGTATTTT
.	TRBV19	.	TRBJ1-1	CASSIGYTEAFF	TGTGCCAGTAGTATAGGCTATACTGAAGCTTTCTTT
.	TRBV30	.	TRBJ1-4	CAWSRGNMEKLFF	TGTGCCTGGAGCCGGGGTAATATGGAAAAACTGTTTTTT
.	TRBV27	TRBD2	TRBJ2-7	CASSLLAGLYEQYF	TGTGCCAGCAGTCTCCTAGCGGGGTTATACGAGCAGTACTTC
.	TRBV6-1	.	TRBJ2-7	CASSEGETVYEQYF	TGTGCCAGCAGTGAAGGGGAGACGGTCTACGAGCAGTACTTC
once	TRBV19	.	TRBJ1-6	CASSIESGESPLHF	TGTGCCAGTAGTATAGAGTCGGGGGAGTCACCCCTCCACTTT
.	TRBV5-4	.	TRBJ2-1	CASSLEDNEQFF	TGTGCCAGCAGCTTGGAAGACAATGAGCAGTTCTTC
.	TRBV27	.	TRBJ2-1	CASSNPGGEQFF	TGTGCCAGCAGCAATCCCGGGGGTGAGCAGTTCTTC